The 5 T cell receptor beta chains in this list originate from one sample, sequenced in a study of CD8 T cells in ankylosing spondylitis. One entry per CDR3 protein, called by TCRdb with MiXCR from the 5' RACE reads. The sample lists about 240,000 distinct CDR3 sequences; over 7% were seen once. The sequenced sample consisted of blood, either unsorted or a sorted T cell fraction (not recorded which). These TCRs come from a female donor with ankylosing spondylitis or in good health (not recorded which).

This clonotype occurred many times. The V and J genes are TRBV5-1 and TRBJ2-7; a weak D match, TRBD1 (6 bases). Germline loops: CDR1 SGHRS, CDR2 YFSETQ. V shed 4 bases and J shed 2 bases, with 16 bases lying between them. The CDR3 is made up of 15 amino acids. This chain's CDR3 is CASSPALGAAYEQYF. Written as DNA, the CDR3 is TGCGCCAGCAGCCCCGCCTTGGGGGCTGCCTACGAGCAGTACTTC.

This clonotype was picked up many times. The genes are TRBV3-1 and TRBJ2-5; D unclear. Germline V lookup: CDR1 LGHDT, CDR2 YNNKEL (reference sequence). CDR3 length equals 12 residues. The V end lost 3 bases, the J end lost 1 base, and 3 bases lay between the germline ends. The CDR3: CASSHLQETQYF. CDR3 bases: TGTGCCAGCAGCCACCTCCAAGAGACCCAGTACTTC.

This clonotype appeared many times. The V call is TRBV7-2, the J call TRBJ2-5; D gene ambiguous. CDR3 length equals 14 residues. Germline values: CDR1 SGHTA, CDR2 FQGNSA. Trimming left V 1 base short and J 2 bases short, with 8 bases between. CDR3 DNA: TGTGCCAGCAGCTTAGAGACATCTCAAGAGACCCAGTACTTC. It translates to CASSLETSQETQYF.

This clonotype occurred a few times. This rearrangement joins TRBV6-6 to TRBJ2-1; D possibly corresponds to TRBD2 (5 bases). Germline V gene lookup returns CDR1 MNHNY and CDR2 SVGAGI (reference sequence). The CDR3 loop spans 12 amino acids. V shed 4 bases and J shed 9 bases, with 10 bases lying between them. The CDR3 sequence is CASSSSSFEQFF. CDR3 coding DNA: TGTGCCAGCAGTTCCTCTAGCTTTGAGCAGTTCTTC.

This clonotype occurred many times. This chain links TRBV5-8 with TRBJ2-1; D uncertain. Germline assignment: CDR1 SGHTS and CDR2 YDEGEE. The CDR3 covers 10 residues. V was pared by 10 bases and J by 9 bases, with 11 bases between. CDR3 nucleotides: TGTGCCCTTCAGGAGCCTGAGCAGTTCTTC. It yields the protein CALQEPEQFF.